The source of this T cell receptor beta chain is a study of PD-1 blockade in classical Hodgkin lymphoma. J gave up 5 bases and V 3 bases, and 10 bases lay outside the gene matches. CDR1 SGHRS and CDR2 YFSETQ come from the germline V gene. The CDR3 is made up of 16 amino acids. Clones were read by immunoSEQ multiplex PCR, and TCRdb kept only the in-frame ones, dropping some. The sample records some 48,000 clones, 60% to 80% being singletons. Time point here: cycle 4 day 1 (C4D1), after around six weeks of nivolumab. With no exception, relapse followed autologous stem cell transplantation in all patients, and brentuximab vedotin exposure varied.

This TCR was sampled from a human donor with classical Hodgkin lymphoma. The material was peripheral blood mononuclear cells (PBMCs), obtained before the fourth cycle of nivolumab. The V call is TRBV5-1, the J call TRBJ2-3; 9 nucleotides align to TRBD2. The CDR3 DNA is TGCGCCAGCAGCTCCCCTAGCGGGGTCTACTTAGATACGCAGTATTTT. Encoded protein: CASSSPSGVYLDTQYF.